These 14 T cell receptor beta chains came from one sample sequenced in a study of patients and donors after allogeneic stem cell transplantation. Using its own MiXCR run on the RT-PCR reads, TCRdb lists one record per CDR3 protein. The repertoire holds 95,000 to 120,000 distinct CDR3 sequences, with 35% as singletons. The sequenced sample consisted of blood, either unsorted or a sorted T cell fraction (not recorded which). The receptors shown here come from a human donor who was either an allogeneic HSCT recipient or a stem cell or donor lymphocyte infusion donor (not recorded which). It is not recorded whose cells these are; they may come from a transplant donor.

V and J are TRBV19 and TRBJ2-1, with D perhaps TRBD1 or TRBD2 (6 bases each). The germline CDR1 and CDR2 sequences are LNHDA and SQIVND (reference sequence). The V end was cut by 3 bases, the J end by 2 bases, with 14 bases between. The CDR3 spans 16 residues. The CDR3 DNA is TGTGCCAGTAGTATTAGAAGGGGGGCGGCCTACAATGAGCAGTTCTTC. It codes for CASSIRRGAAYNEQFF.

This chain uses TRBV12-3 or TRBV12-4 with TRBJ1-5; 7 bases are a match to TRBD1. The length of the CDR3 is 14 residues. J gave up 4 bases and V 3 bases, and 3 bases lay outside the gene matches. CDR3 in amino acids: CASSLRDRNQPQHF. For the CDR3, the DNA is TGTGCCAGCAGTTTGCGGGACAGAAATCAGCCCCAGCATTTT.

This clonotype was recorded a few times. The rearrangement uses TRBV12-3 or TRBV12-4 and TRBJ2-5; weak D call: TRBD2 (6 bases). V was clipped by 3 bases and J by 7 bases, with 15 bases between them. The CDR3 has 14 amino acids. CDR3 protein: CASSFTSRARTQYF. The DNA of the CDR3 is TGTGCCAGCAGTTTTACTAGCAGGGCACGGACCCAGTACTTC.

This clonotype has just one count. This chain connects TRBV7-2 to TRBJ2-3; 10 bases fit TRBD1. This CDR3 contains 13 residues. Germline lookup yields CDR1 SGHTA and CDR2 FQGNSA. V was pared by 5 bases and J by 6 bases, with 2 bases of the junction left unmatched. In DNA form, the CDR3 reads TGTGCCAGCAGCCGGGACAGGGGTGATACGCAGTATTTT. The encoded protein is CASSRDRGDTQYF.

This clonotype was recorded many times. The chain couples TRBV20-1 to TRBJ2-1; 13 nucleotides match TRBD2. This CDR3 is 16 amino acids long. Trimming took 2 bases from V and 5 from J; bases not matched to a gene: 6. Germline loops: CDR1 DFQATT, CDR2 SNEGSKA (reference sequence). DNA of the CDR3: TGCAGTGCTAGACCTACTAGCGGGAGGGCCGACAATGAGCAGTTCTTC. Encoded protein: CSARPTSGRADNEQFF.

CDR3 sequence reads: CATSEGGREQPQHF. The CDR3 coding sequence is TGTGCCACCAGTGAGGGGGGGAGGGAGCAGCCCCAGCATTTT. The rearrangement uses TRBV24-1 and TRBJ1-5; D might be TRBD1 (5 bases). Germline V gives CDR1 KGHDR, CDR2 SFDVKD. The CDR3 has 14 residues. V was cut by 4 bases and J by 7 bases, with 13 bases left in between.

Many counts were recorded for this clonotype. The chain combines TRBV28 with TRBJ1-1; D gene uncertain. This CDR3 region has 11 residues. Germline CDR1 MDHEN, CDR2 SYDVKM. The V end lost 6 bases, the J end lost 3 bases, and 5 bases lay between the germline ends. CDR3 bases: TGTGCCAGCAGCCTTTACACTGAAGCTTTCTTT. Its protein product is CASSLYTEAFF. Full variable domain (rest looked up from reference TRBV28 and TRBJ1-1): DVKVTQSSRYLVKRTGEKVFLECVQDMDHENMFWYRQDPGLGLRLIYFSYDVKMKEKGDIPEGYSVSREKKERFSLILESASTNQTSMYLCASSLYTEAFFGQGTRLTVV.

V gene TRBV19 combines with J gene TRBJ2-1; 12 bases line up with TRBD2. J was trimmed by 2 bases and V by 10 bases; bases with no gene match: 12. CDR1 is LNHDA, CDR2 SQIVND, per germline (reference sequence). This CDR3 comprises 17 residues. This chain's CDR3 is CATSADLAGGPYNEQFF. The CDR3 nucleotides read TGTGCCACCTCGGCCGATCTAGCGGGAGGGCCCTACAATGAGCAGTTCTTC.

The chain has TRBV20-1 and TRBJ2-7; D remains ambiguous. Trimming removed 1 base at V and 2 bases at J, with 12 bases between. Germline V gene data show CDR1 as DFQATT and CDR2 as SNEGSKA (reference sequence). The CDR3 loop spans 14 amino acids. The CDR3 sequence is CSARVRPTAYEQYF. CDR3 nucleotide sequence: TGCAGTGCTAGAGTTCGCCCTACGGCCTACGAGCAGTACTTC.

CDR3 nucleotide sequence: TGTGCCAGCAGCTTAGAGGGCGGAAAGGGGGAAGCTTTCTTT. Its protein is CASSLEGGKGEAFF. The chain recombines TRBV11-2 with TRBJ1-1, with D perhaps matching TRBD1 (5 bases). Trimming left V 0 bases short and J 8 bases short, with 13 bases between. Germline loops: CDR1 SGHAT, CDR2 FQNNGV. This CDR3 spans 14 amino acids.

In DNA form, the CDR3 reads TGTGCCAGCAGTGCGCAGGGTGTTCGCGAAAAACTGTTTTTT. As protein: CASSAQGVREKLFF. The J gene is TRBJ1-4, the V gene TRBV28, with D tentatively TRBD1 (5 bases). V lost 5 bases and J 8 bases, leaving 15 bases between the germline ends. CDR1 is MDHEN, CDR2 SYDVKM, per germline. This CDR3 is built from 14 residues.

The genes are TRBV5-1 and TRBJ2-1, with 13 positions matching TRBD2. Germline values: CDR1 SGHRS, CDR2 YFSETQ. The CDR3 totals 17 residues. V was pared by 0 bases and J by 5 bases, with 5 bases of the junction left unmatched. The CDR3 DNA reads TGCGCCAGCAGCTTGGTGAGGACTAGCGGGGGACACAATGAGCAGTTCTTC. Translated, it gives CASSLVRTSGGHNEQFF.

The chain recombines TRBV28 with TRBJ1-6; D possibly corresponds to TRBD1 (6 bases). The CDR3 is 15 residues long. Trimming cost V 5 bases and J 7 bases, with 15 bases left between them. CDR1 MDHEN and CDR2 SYDVKM come from the germline V gene. The CDR3 loop is CASSRGGGGNSPLHF. DNA for the CDR3: TGTGCCAGCAGTAGGGGGGGCGGGGGAAATTCACCCCTCCACTTT.

A few counts support this clonotype. This sequence joins TRBV12-3 or TRBV12-4 and TRBJ1-2; the match to TRBD1 covers 7 bases. The V gene end was trimmed by 2 bases and the J gene end by 4 bases; junction bases not matched to a gene: 4. The CDR3 has 14 residues. The CDR3 here is CASSLRTGGYGYTF. The CDR3 region has the DNA TGTGCCAGCAGTTTACGGACAGGCGGCTATGGCTACACCTTC.